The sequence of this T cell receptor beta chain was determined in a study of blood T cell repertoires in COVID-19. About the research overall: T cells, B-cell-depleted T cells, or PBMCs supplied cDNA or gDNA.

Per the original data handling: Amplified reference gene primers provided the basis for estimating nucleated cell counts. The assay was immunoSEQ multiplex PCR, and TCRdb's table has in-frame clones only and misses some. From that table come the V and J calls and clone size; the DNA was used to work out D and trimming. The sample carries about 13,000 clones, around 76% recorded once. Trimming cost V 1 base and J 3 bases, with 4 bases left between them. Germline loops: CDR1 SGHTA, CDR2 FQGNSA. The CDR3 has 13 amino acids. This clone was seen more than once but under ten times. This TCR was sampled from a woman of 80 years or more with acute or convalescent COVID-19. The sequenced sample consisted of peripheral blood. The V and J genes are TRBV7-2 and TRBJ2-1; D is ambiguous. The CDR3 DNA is TGTGCCAGCAGCTTAGACTACTACAATGAGCAGTTCTTC. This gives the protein CASSLDYYNEQFF.